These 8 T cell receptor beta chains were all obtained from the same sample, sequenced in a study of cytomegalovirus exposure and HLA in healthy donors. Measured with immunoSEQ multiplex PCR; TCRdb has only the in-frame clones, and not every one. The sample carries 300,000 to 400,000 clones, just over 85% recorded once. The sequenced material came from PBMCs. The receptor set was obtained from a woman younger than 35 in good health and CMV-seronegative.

CDR3 sequence (DNA): TGTGCCAGCAGTGTACTTCTCTGGGGCAGGAACTATGAGGGCTACACCTTC. Amino acids: CASSVLLWGRNYEGYTF. The genes are TRBV2 and TRBJ1-2; tentatively, D is TRBD1 (5 bases). The CDR3 loop spans 17 amino acids. Germline V gene data show CDR1 as SNHLY and CDR2 as FYNNEI. Trimming left V 4 bases short and J 8 bases short, with 26 bases between.

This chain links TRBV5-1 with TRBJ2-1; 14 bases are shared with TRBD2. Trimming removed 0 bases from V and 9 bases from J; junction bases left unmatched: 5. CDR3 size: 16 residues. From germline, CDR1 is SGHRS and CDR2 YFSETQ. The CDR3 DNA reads TGCGCCAGCAGCTTGGTTCCGGGACTAGCGGGAGCTGAGCAGTTCTTC. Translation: CASSLVPGLAGAEQFF.

CDR3 in amino acids: CASSSGDPYGYTF. Here the CDR3 DNA reads TGTGCCAGCAGCTCGGGGGACCCCTATGGCTACACCTTC. The chain couples TRBV7-9 to TRBJ1-2; D might be TRBD1 (5 bases). This CDR3 comprises 13 residues. From germline, CDR1 is SEHNR and CDR2 FQNEAQ (reference sequence). The V and J ends lost 4 bases and 4 bases respectively, with 10 bases between them.

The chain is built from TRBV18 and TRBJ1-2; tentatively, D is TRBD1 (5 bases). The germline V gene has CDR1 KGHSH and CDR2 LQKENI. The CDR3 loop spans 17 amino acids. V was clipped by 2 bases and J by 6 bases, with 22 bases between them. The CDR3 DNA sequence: TGTGCCAGCTCACCAAATGGAGGGCCAGGGCTGCCTCATGGCTACACCTTC. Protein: CASSPNGGPGLPHGYTF.

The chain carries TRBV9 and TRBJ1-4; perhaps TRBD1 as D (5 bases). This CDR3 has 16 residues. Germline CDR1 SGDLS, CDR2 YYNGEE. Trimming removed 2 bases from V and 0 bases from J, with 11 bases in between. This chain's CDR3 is CASSVGRVATNEKLFF. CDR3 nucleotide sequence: TGTGCCAGCAGCGTTGGCAGGGTAGCAACTAATGAAAAACTGTTTTTT.

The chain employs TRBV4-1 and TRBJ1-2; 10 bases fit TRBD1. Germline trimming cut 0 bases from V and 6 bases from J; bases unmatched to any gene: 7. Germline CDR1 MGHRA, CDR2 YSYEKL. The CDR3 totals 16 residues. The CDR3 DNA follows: TGCGCCAGCAGCCAAGATCTTGGACAGGGGGTCCATGGCTACACCTTC. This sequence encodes CASSQDLGQGVHGYTF.

The CDR3 protein is CASSLTDSSGGYTF. The CDR3 DNA sequence: TGCGCCAGCAGCTTGACCGACAGCTCGGGCGGCTACACCTTC. The rearrangement joins TRBV5-1 to TRBJ1-2; perhaps TRBD1 as D (5 bases). This CDR3 has 14 amino acids. CDR1 is SGHRS, CDR2 YFSETQ, per germline. Between the trimmed V and J ends, which lost 1 base and 8 bases, there was a span of 15 bases.

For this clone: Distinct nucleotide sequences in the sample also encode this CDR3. CDR3 in DNA: TGTGCCAGCAGTTCAGGGGGCTACGAGCAGTACTTC. Its protein product is CASSSGGYEQYF. The chain recombines TRBV28 with TRBJ2-7; 7 bases map to TRBD1. The CDR3 loop spans 12 amino acids. Germline V lookup: CDR1 MDHEN, CDR2 SYDVKM. V trimming: 4 bases; J trimming: 3 bases; junction bases outside the gene matches: 0.